Listed below are T cell receptor beta chains from one sample, sequenced in a study of blood T cell repertoires in COVID-19. The data were produced by immunoSEQ multiplex PCR, yet TCRdb's version contains in-frame clones alone and is incomplete. The data contain about 120,000 clones, nearly 90% of them singletons. Sequencing was performed on peripheral blood. The source is a woman aged 60 to 75 with COVID-19, enrolled during active disease. Each CDR3 is given with its conserved first and last residue. D genes are given only for firm matches. The size field is filled for only some rows; it gives once, few, many or a size class.

len,abundance,j_gene,v_gene,d_gene,CDR3nt,CDR3aa
14,NA,TRBJ1-2,TRBV9,NA,TGTGCCAGCAGCTCACAGGCTCCTCTTTATGGCTACACCTTC,CASSSQAPLYGYTF
14,NA,TRBJ1-2,TRBV3-1/TRBV3-2,TRBD1,TGTGCCAGCAGCCAAGGTGTTCAGGGGGGAATCTACACCTTC,CASSQGVQGGIYTF
13,NA,TRBJ2-1,TRBV7-8,NA,TGTGCCAGCAGCTTGTCGGGGGACAGAGAGCAGTTCTTC,CASSLSGDREQFF
12,NA,TRBJ2-7,TRBV6-6,TRBD2,TGTGCCAGCAGTTACCCCAGCGGGGGGAGGTACTTC,CASSYPSGGRYF
18,NA,TRBJ2-7,TRBV10-3,TRBD2,TGTGCCATCAGTGAGTCCGGGACTAGCGGGGGCCACACCTACGAGCAGTACTTC,CAISESGTSGGHTYEQYF
13,NA,TRBJ2-2,TRBV10-3,NA,TGTGCCATCAGTGATTCAGACACCGGGGAGCTGTTTTTT,CAISDSDTGELFF
15,NA,TRBJ2-7,TRBV9,NA,TGTGCCAGCAGCGTAGGTCCGGGGGATGCCTACGAGCAGTACTTC,CASSVGPGDAYEQYF
11,once,TRBJ1-1,TRBV20-1,NA,TGCAGTGCTACCTGGAACACTGAAGCTTTCTTT,CSATWNTEAFF
12,NA,TRBJ1-6,TRBV9,NA,TGTGCCAGCAGCGTAGCAGATTCACCCCTCCACTTT,CASSVADSPLHF
16,NA,TRBJ1-3,TRBV19,TRBD1,TGTGCCAGTAGTCTCCGGGACAGGGGGCGCGGAAACACCATATATTTT,CASSLRDRGRGNTIYF
14,NA,TRBJ2-3,TRBV6-1,NA,TGTGCCAGCAGTGAAGTAGGGAGCGCAGATACGCAGTATTTT,CASSEVGSADTQYF
14,NA,TRBJ1-3,TRBV30,TRBD1,TGTGCCTGGGGGACAGGGGGTGCTGGAAACACCATATATTTT,CAWGTGGAGNTIYF
16,once,TRBJ2-3,TRBV27,TRBD2,TGTGCCAGCAGTCCAACCCTACTAGCGGGGGTAGATACGCAGTATTTT,CASSPTLLAGVDTQYF
14,NA,TRBJ1-4,TRBV7-9,TRBD1,TGTGCCAGCAGCTGGGGACAGGAAAATGAAAAACTGTTTTTT,CASSWGQENEKLFF
13,NA,TRBJ1-6,TRBV7-3,NA,TGTGCCAGCAGCATCACAGGGAGTTCACCCCTCCACTTT,CASSITGSSPLHF
15,NA,TRBJ1-1,TRBV2,TRBD1,TGTGCCAGCAGTGAGCGGACAGGGAGCTACACTGAAGCTTTCTTT,CASSERTGSYTEAFF
15,NA,TRBJ2-2,TRBV7-9,TRBD1,TGTGCCAGCAGCTTAGAGACAGGGACCACCGGGGAGCTGTTTTTT,CASSLETGTTGELFF
16,NA,TRBJ2-2,TRBV4-1,NA,TGCGCCAGCAGCCAAGTGGGGGCCCCAAACACCGGGGAGCTGTTTTTT,CASSQVGAPNTGELFF
13,NA,TRBJ1-1,TRBV5-4,NA,TGTGCCAGCAGCTTGGGGGAGGGGGTCGGAGCTTTCTTT,CASSLGEGVGAFF
15,NA,TRBJ2-7,TRBV11-3,TRBD1,TGTGCCAGCAGCTTAGATGGTCAGGGGGCCTACGAGCAGTACTTC,CASSLDGQGAYEQYF
18,NA,TRBJ2-5,TRBV11-2,TRBD2,TGTGCCAGCAGCCCGGGACTAGCGGGGGGACCCGCCTTAGAGACCCAGTACTTC,CASSPGLAGGPALETQYF
13,few,TRBJ1-1,TRBV6-1,NA,TGTGCCAGCAGTGACAGGATGAACACTGAAGCTTTCTTT,CASSDRMNTEAFF
14,NA,TRBJ1-2,TRBV7-2,NA,TGTGCCAGCAGCTTATTCGGGGAGATCTATGGCTACACCTTC,CASSLFGEIYGYTF
14,NA,TRBJ1-2,TRBV27,NA,TGTGCCAGCAGTTTACGAGGACAAGTCTATGGCTACACCTTC,CASSLRGQVYGYTF
14,once,TRBJ1-1,TRBV19,TRBD1,TGTGCCAGTAGTACCCGACAGGGTAGCACTGAAGCTTTCTTT,CASSTRQGSTEAFF
14,NA,TRBJ1-2,TRBV30,TRBD1,TGTGCCTGGGGAAGGGGACAGGAGAACTATGGCTACACCTTC,CAWGRGQENYGYTF
18,NA,TRBJ2-2,TRBV5-6,TRBD1,TGTGCCAGCAACCCGGGACAGGGCTTAAGTCGAAGCACCGGGGAGCTGTTTTTT,CASNPGQGLSRSTGELFF